The 26 T cell receptor beta chains presented below share a single source sample, sequenced in a study of shared clonotypes between healthy human individuals. Profiled with immunoSEQ multiplex PCR; TCRdb holds only in-frame clones, not every one. The sample shows about 2,500,000 clones, 90% to 95% of them seen only once. The sample comprised naive CD4+ T cells sorted from blood. Subset: CD45RA+ positively selected. The receptors derive from a man aged 18-30 years in good health.

The gene calls are TRBV27 and TRBJ1-6, with D unclear. V dropped 8 bases and J dropped 6 bases, with 29 bases sitting between them. This CDR3 spans 19 amino acids. CDR1 is MNHEY, CDR2 SMNVEV, per germline (reference sequence). This chain's CDR3 is CASGWFELGGPSPNSPLHF. The CDR3 nucleotides are TGTGCCAGCGGTTGGTTCGAATTGGGTGGGCCTTCCCCTAATTCACCCCTCCACTTT.

The chain is built from TRBV30 and TRBJ1-1; the match to TRBD1 covers 7 bases. V gave up 4 bases and J gave up 3 bases; unmatched junction bases: 5. This CDR3 is 13 amino acids long. Germline V gene lookup returns CDR1 GTSNPN and CDR2 SVGIG (reference sequence). This CDR3 is CAWKGQFYTEAFF. In nucleotides, the CDR3 is TGTGCCTGGAAGGGACAGTTTTACACTGAAGCTTTCTTT.

This clone was recorded once. The chain joins TRBV7-3 to TRBJ2-7, with 11 bases aligning to TRBD1. Germline V gene lookup returns CDR1 SGHTA and CDR2 FQGTGA. The V gene end was trimmed by 6 bases and the J gene end by 7 bases; junction bases not matched to a gene: 8. The CDR3 is 14 amino acids. CDR3 DNA sequence: TGTGCCAGCAGGATAGGACAGGGGGCGTGGGAGCAGTACTTC. The encoded protein is CASRIGQGAWEQYF.

J is TRBJ2-3 and V is TRBV5-8; 9 bases are shared with TRBD2. J was trimmed by 1 base and V by 3 bases; bases with no gene match: 6. From germline, CDR1 is SGHTS and CDR2 YDEGEE. CDR3 length: 16 amino acids. This CDR3 is CASSSGLAYRTDTQYF. CDR3 DNA: TGTGCCAGCAGCTCGGGACTAGCATACCGCACAGATACGCAGTATTTT.

This CDR3 is CASSERQAAGNTIYF. CDR3 bases: TGTGCCAGCAGCGAGCGACAGGCGGCTGGAAACACCATATATTTT. The chain recombines TRBV9 with TRBJ1-3, with D possibly matching TRBD1 (6 bases). Germline loops: CDR1 SGDLS, CDR2 YYNGEE. The CDR3 is made up of 15 amino acids. Trimming left V 3 bases short and J 2 bases short, with 12 bases between.

The chain combines TRBV4-3 with TRBJ1-1, with a weak D call TRBD1 (6 bases). V dropped 0 bases and J dropped 4 bases, with 21 bases sitting between them. The CDR3 totals 18 residues. Germline CDR1 reads LGHNA; CDR2 reads YSLEER. In nucleotides, the CDR3 is TGCGCCAGCAGCCAAGAGTATCGCGTTGGGGGGGCTGGCACTGAAGCTTTCTTT. Protein: CASSQEYRVGGAGTEAFF.

The chain employs TRBV7-8 and TRBJ2-3; TRBD2 agrees at 8 bases. The ends lost 6 bases at V and 5 bases at J; junction bases unmatched: 4. Germline CDR1 reads SGHVS; CDR2 reads FQNEAQ. The CDR3 extends over 13 amino acids. In DNA, the CDR3 is TGTGCCAGCAGGGGGACTAGTGGAGATACGCAGTATTTT. The encoded protein is CASRGTSGDTQYF.

This clone was detected only once. The chain uses TRBV4-1 and TRBJ1-2, with D unclear. V lost 2 bases to trimming and J lost 8 bases, with 27 bases between them. Germline CDR1 is MGHRA and CDR2 is YSYEKL. The length of the CDR3 is 18 residues. The CDR3 loop is CASSQFPPLAQAKLGYTF. The CDR3 DNA follows: TGCGCCAGCAGCCAATTCCCCCCTCTGGCGCAGGCCAAATTGGGCTACACCTTC.

The V and J genes are TRBV6-1 and TRBJ2-2, with D perhaps matching TRBD2 (6 bases). Germline assignment: CDR1 MNHNS and CDR2 SASEGT. Trimming removed 6 bases from V and 0 bases from J, with 11 bases in between. This CDR3 contains 15 residues. CDR3 protein: CASSPRRANTGELFF. The CDR3 bases are TGTGCCAGCAGCCCCAGGAGGGCGAACACCGGGGAGCTGTTTTTT.

The gene calls are TRBV4-3 and TRBJ2-3; D not certain. The length of the CDR3 is 17 residues. Germline V gene lookup returns CDR1 LGHNA and CDR2 YSLEER. V lost 0 bases and J 6 bases, leaving 19 bases between the germline ends. The CDR3 sequence is CASSQERVSTLIDTQYF. The DNA of the CDR3 is TGCGCCAGCAGCCAAGAAAGAGTCTCGACACTCATTGATACGCAGTATTTT.

The rearrangement links TRBV19 to TRBJ2-5; D uncertain. This CDR3 spans 15 amino acids. Trimming stripped 10 bases from V and 0 bases from J, with 18 bases between. CDR1 and CDR2 from the germline V gene are LNHDA and SQIVND (reference sequence). CDR3 region: CATNDRGRNQETQYF. CDR3 in DNA: TGTGCCACCAACGACCGCGGACGGAACCAAGAGACCCAGTACTTC.

CDR3 protein: CATFIDSNQPQHF. CDR3 in DNA: TGTGCCACCTTTATTGATAGCAATCAGCCCCAGCATTTT. The chain links TRBV6-1 to TRBJ1-5; unclear D gene. This CDR3 region has 13 residues. V was cut by 10 bases and J by 0 bases, with 10 bases left in between. Germline assignment: CDR1 MNHNS and CDR2 SASEGT.

The chain uses TRBV28 and TRBJ2-7; possible D gene TRBD2, 6 bases. V gave up 5 bases and J gave up 9 bases, with 17 bases separating them. CDR3 length: 13 amino acids. Germline CDR1 reads MDHEN; CDR2 reads SYDVKM. The CDR3 spells CASSPRDSEGQYF. CDR3 in DNA: TGTGCCAGCAGTCCACGGGACTCCGAAGGGCAGTACTTC.

The chain recombines TRBV4-3 with TRBJ2-2; no clear D gene. Germline CDR1 is LGHNA and CDR2 is YSLEER. The CDR3 consists of 16 residues. V lost 0 bases, J lost 4 bases, and 12 bases lay in between. CDR3 bases: TGCGCCAGCAGCCAAGAGATCGGCACGACCACCGGGGAGCTGTTTTTT. This encodes CASSQEIGTTTGELFF.

The chain couples TRBV5-4 to TRBJ2-5, with 7 bases matching TRBD2. CDR1 and CDR2 (germline): SGHNT, YYREEE (reference sequence). The CDR3 contains 16 residues. V shed 0 bases and J 3 bases; nucleotides not matched to a gene: 8. This chain's CDR3 is CASSLGDGRLKETQYF. As DNA, the CDR3 is TGTGCCAGCAGCTTGGGGGACGGGAGGCTGAAAGAGACCCAGTACTTC.

The chain joins TRBV7-2 to TRBJ1-2; TRBD1 might be the D (5 bases). This CDR3 is built from 15 residues. V lost 1 base, J lost 4 bases, and 13 bases lay in between. Germline assignment: CDR1 SGHTA and CDR2 FQGNSA. The CDR3 DNA reads as TGTGCCAGCAGCTTAGAGTACGGGGCCTCCTATGGCTACACCTTC. As protein: CASSLEYGASYGYTF. The full variable domain, completed using reference TRBV7-2 and TRBJ1-2, is GAGVSQSPSNKVTEKGKDVELRCDPISGHTALYWYRQSLGQGLEFLIYFQGNSAPDKSGLPSDRFSAERTGGSVSTLTIQRTQQEDSAVYLCASSLEYGASYGYTFGSGTRLTVV.

The chain has TRBV29-1 and TRBJ2-3, with 7 bases that match TRBD2. The CDR3 runs to 15 residues. V lost 2 bases to trimming and J lost 5 bases; unmatched junction nucleotides: 10. CDR1 SQVTM and CDR2 ANQGSEA come from the germline V gene. CDR3 DNA sequence: TGCAGCGTTGAATTGTTAGCGGGCGTACGAGATACGCAGTATTTT. Residues: CSVELLAGVRDTQYF.

The chain uses TRBV29-1 and TRBJ2-1; the match to TRBD2 covers 9 bases. Germline-derived CDR1 and CDR2 are SQVTM and ANQGSEA. The CDR3 sequence is 15 residues long. V shed 2 bases, J shed 5 bases, and the junction held 7 bases outside the gene matches. The CDR3 DNA is TGCAGCGTTGAATCTGCTAGCGGGATACACAATGAGCAGTTCTTC. This translates into CSVESASGIHNEQFF.

The gene calls are TRBV6-1 and TRBJ2-2; D may match TRBD1 or TRBD2 (5 bases each). CDR1 and CDR2 (germline): MNHNS, SASEGT. The CDR3 is made up of 16 amino acids. V dropped 4 bases and J dropped 0 bases, with 12 bases sitting between them. Here the CDR3 reads CASSAPGTANTGELFF. For the CDR3, the DNA is TGTGCCAGCAGTGCCCCGGGGACGGCGAACACCGGGGAGCTGTTTTTT.

The V call is TRBV6-1, the J call TRBJ2-7; D not certain. V lost 4 bases to trimming and J lost 7 bases, with 20 bases between them. Germline CDR1 MNHNS, CDR2 SASEGT. This CDR3 spans 15 amino acids. In DNA, the CDR3 is TGTGCCAGCAGTGGTCGCTCCACGAGCCTACGGGAGCAGTACTTC. This codes for CASSGRSTSLREQYF.

This clone came up once. V gene TRBV28 combines with J gene TRBJ2-7; D may be TRBD1 (6 bases). V lost 5 bases and J 6 bases, leaving 17 bases between the germline ends. CDR1 is MDHEN and CDR2 is SYDVKM in the germline V gene. The CDR3 contains 14 residues. The CDR3 protein is CASSPLGTLGEQYF. Written as DNA, the CDR3 is TGTGCCAGCAGTCCCCTTGGGACATTGGGCGAGCAGTACTTC.

This chain's CDR3 is CASSLAVVSGQNYGYTF. The DNA for the CDR3 is TGCGCCAGCAGCTTGGCCGTAGTAAGTGGACAAAACTATGGCTACACCTTC. The V call is TRBV5-1, the J call TRBJ1-2; D is possibly TRBD1 (5 bases). V lost 0 bases and J 2 bases, leaving 17 bases between the germline ends. Germline V gene lookup returns CDR1 SGHRS and CDR2 YFSETQ. The CDR3 contains 17 residues.

The V call is TRBV7-8, the J call TRBJ1-3, with D unclear. V lost 2 bases and J 1 base, leaving 3 bases between the germline ends. The germline V gene has CDR1 SGHVS and CDR2 FQNEAQ. The CDR3 runs 13 residues. For the CDR3, the DNA is TGTGCCAGCAGCTTAAAATCTGGAAACACCATATATTTT. Protein: CASSLKSGNTIYF.

This clone has only one observation. The sample holds other DNA sequences that translate to the same CDR3. The V gene is TRBV20-1, the J gene TRBJ1-2, with unresolved D. Per germline, CDR1 DFQATT and CDR2 SNEGSKA (reference sequence). The ends were cut back, 4 bases at V and 3 bases at J, with 3 bases in the middle. The CDR3 sequence is 10 residues long. The CDR3 nucleotides read TGCAGTGCTACAGACTATGGCTACACCTTC. This codes for CSATDYGYTF.

This clone was seen only a few times. CDR3 nucleotides: TGTGCCAGCAGCGACCGACAGGGGGCGAACACTGAAGCTTTCTTT. This codes for CASSDRQGANTEAFF. The chain employs TRBV5-4 and TRBJ1-1; TRBD1 matches at 10 bases. Looked up from germline, CDR1 is SGHNT and CDR2 is YYREEE (reference sequence). CDR3 length: 15 amino acids. Losses at the gene ends were 4 bases for V and 1 base for J; bases not matched to a gene: 4. The full variable domain, its missing parts supplied by reference TRBV5-4 and TRBJ1-1, is ETGVTQSPTHLIKTRGQQVTLRCSSQSGHNTVSWYQQALGQGPQFIFQYYREEENGRGNFPPRFSGLQFPNYSSELNVNALELDDSALYLCASSDRQGANTEAFFGQGTRLTVV.

V is TRBV19 and J is TRBJ1-2; 8 nucleotides line up with TRBD1. The CDR3 sequence is 14 residues long. Germline V gives CDR1 LNHDA, CDR2 SQIVND (reference sequence). With V trimmed by 4 bases and J by 4 bases, 5 bases remained unmatched. CDR3 sequence (DNA): TGTGCCAGTAGTACTCAGGGGGCCCCCTATGGCTACACCTTC. Amino acid sequence: CASSTQGAPYGYTF. The entire variable domain, with the rest obtained from reference TRBV19 and TRBJ1-2, is as follows: DGGITQSPKYLFRKEGQNVTLSCEQNLNHDAMYWYRQDPGQGLRLIYYSQIVNDFQKGDIAEGYSVSREKKESFPLTVTSAQKNPTAFYLCASSTQGAPYGYTFGSGTRLTVV.